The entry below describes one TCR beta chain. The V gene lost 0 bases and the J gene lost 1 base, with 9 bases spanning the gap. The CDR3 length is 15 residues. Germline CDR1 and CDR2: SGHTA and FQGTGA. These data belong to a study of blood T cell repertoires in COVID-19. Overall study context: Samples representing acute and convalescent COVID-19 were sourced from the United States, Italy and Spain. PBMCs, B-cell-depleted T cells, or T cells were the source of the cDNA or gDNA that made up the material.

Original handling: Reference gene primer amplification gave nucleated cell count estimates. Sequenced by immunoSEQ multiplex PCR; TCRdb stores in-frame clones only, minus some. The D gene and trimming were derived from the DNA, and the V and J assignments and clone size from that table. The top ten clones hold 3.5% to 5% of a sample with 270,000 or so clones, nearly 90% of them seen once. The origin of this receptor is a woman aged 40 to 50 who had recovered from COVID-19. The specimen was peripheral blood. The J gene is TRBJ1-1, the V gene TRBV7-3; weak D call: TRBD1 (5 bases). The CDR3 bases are TGTGCCAGCAGCTTAACTAACCAGGGGAACACTGAAGCTTTCTTT. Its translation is CASSLTNQGNTEAFF.